This T cell receptor beta chain stems from a study of shared clonotypes between healthy human individuals. Study overall: Contributing individuals were a couple of females and three males aged 18 to 49. Each donor contributed plates that comprised three CD4 naive, three CD4 memory, two CD8 naive and one CD8 memory. The study's findings and limits: Estimated clonotype richness was generally higher in naive than memory subsets.

Germline assignment: CDR1 MNHEY and CDR2 SVGAGI. The CDR3 is made up of 14 amino acids. The V end was cut by 4 bases, the J end by 0 bases, with 7 bases between. Comment on this clone: Its antigen is unknown.

As processed by the authors: Filtering differed, since immunoSEQ gave only junction sequences and no quality scores. Produced via immunoSEQ multiplex PCR; TCRdb's table is partial and in-frame only. The V and J calls and clone size are taken from that table; D and trimming were inferred from the DNA. The sample includes 2 million to 3 million clones, roughly 93% of them seen just once. This chain uses TRBV6-5 with TRBJ1-3, with unresolved D. The source of this sequence is a young man in good health. Some clones in this sample may be carry-over from other donors' samples. Specimen: naive CD4+ T cells from PBMCs. Specified subset: CD45RA+ positively selected. The CDR3 is CASSSLLSGNTIYF. The CDR3 DNA reads TGTGCCAGCAGTTCGCTACTCTCTGGAAACACCATATATTTT.